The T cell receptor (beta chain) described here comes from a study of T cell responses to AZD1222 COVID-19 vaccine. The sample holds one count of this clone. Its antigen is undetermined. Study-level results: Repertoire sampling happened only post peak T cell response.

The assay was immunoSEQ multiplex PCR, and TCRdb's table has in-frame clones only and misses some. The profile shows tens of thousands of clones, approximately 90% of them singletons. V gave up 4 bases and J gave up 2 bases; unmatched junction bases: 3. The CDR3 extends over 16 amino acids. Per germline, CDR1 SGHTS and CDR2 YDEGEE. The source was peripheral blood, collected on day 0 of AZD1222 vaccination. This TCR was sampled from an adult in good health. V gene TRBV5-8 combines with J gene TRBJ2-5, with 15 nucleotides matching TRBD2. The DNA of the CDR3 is TGTGCCAGCAGCCTCGGACTAGCGGGGGGGCAAGAGACCCAGTACTTC. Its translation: CASSLGLAGGQETQYF.